This T cell receptor (beta chain) is from a study of blood T cell repertoires in COVID-19. The repertoire was sequenced with immunoSEQ multiplex PCR; TCRdb's copy has only in-frame clones and lacks some. The sample yields around 290,000 clones, 91% seen once. This CDR3 spans 19 amino acids. CDR1 is SEHNR, CDR2 FQNEAQ, per germline (reference sequence). V lost 6 bases and J lost 4; bases outside the gene matches: 19. The sequence was collected from a woman aged 30 to 39 with COVID-19, enrolled during active disease. The chain links TRBV7-9 to TRBJ2-2, with 8 bases aligning to TRBD2. The sample comprised peripheral blood. DNA for the CDR3: TGTGCCAGCAGTCCCAGGGAGGGGAGCGGGAGAGGCGGCACCGGGGAGCTGTTTTTT. It specifies CASSPREGSGRGGTGELFF.